The 14 T cell receptor beta chains below all came from one sample that was sequenced in a study of T cell responses to AZD1222 COVID-19 vaccine. The method was immunoSEQ multiplex PCR; TCRdb's version includes in-frame clones alone and lacks a portion of them. The table has over 140,000 clones, about nine tenths seen once; the top ten hold around 5.1%. The sample was peripheral blood, taken on day 0 of AZD1222 vaccination. The receptors stem from an adult in good health.

In DNA, the CDR3 is TGTGCCAGCAGCCTATCTATTTCCTACAGGGGGAAAAATCAGCCCCAGCATTTT. As protein: CASSLSISYRGKNQPQHF. The rearrangement joins TRBV3-1 (or the pseudogene TRBV3-2) to TRBJ1-5, with 8 bases lining up with TRBD1. With V trimmed by 4 bases and J by 4 bases, 15 bases remained unmatched. The CDR3 is made up of 18 amino acids. Germline loops: CDR1 LGHDT, CDR2 YNNKEL (reference sequence).

The chain carries TRBV7-8 and TRBJ1-1; D is uncertain. Looked up from germline, CDR1 is SGHVS and CDR2 is FQNEAQ. The V end was cut by 5 bases, the J end by 1 base, with 11 bases between. This CDR3 region has 14 residues. The CDR3 loop is CASSPSGRNTEAFF. The CDR3, as DNA: TGTGCCAGCAGCCCATCAGGCAGGAACACTGAAGCTTTCTTT.

This chain connects TRBV7-6 to TRBJ2-1, with 11 bases lining up with TRBD2. This CDR3 region has 14 residues. J lost 3 bases, V lost 9 bases, and 4 bases had no gene match. CDR1 is SGHVS, CDR2 FNYEAQ, per germline. The CDR3 sequence is CASHSGGGYNEQFF. In DNA, the CDR3 is TGTGCCAGTCATAGCGGGGGGGGCTACAATGAGCAGTTCTTC.

The chain employs TRBV28 and TRBJ1-5; D possibly corresponds to TRBD1 (6 bases). CDR1 is MDHEN, CDR2 SYDVKM, per germline. The CDR3 runs 14 residues. Deletions cut 1 base from V and 5 bases from J, with 9 bases between. The CDR3 spells CASSLSTGYQPQHF. Written as DNA, the CDR3 is TGTGCCAGCAGTTTATCCACAGGGTATCAGCCCCAGCATTTT.

The chain has TRBV3-1 (or the pseudogene TRBV3-2) and TRBJ2-7; no firm D call. The CDR3 runs 13 residues. Between the trimmed V and J ends, which lost 4 bases and 3 bases, there was a span of 10 bases. Germline assignment: CDR1 LGHDT and CDR2 YNNKEL (reference sequence). CDR3: CASSPSGLYEQYF. The CDR3 nucleotides are TGTGCCAGCAGCCCGTCAGGCCTCTACGAGCAGTACTTC.

This chain connects TRBV3-1 (or the pseudogene TRBV3-2) to TRBJ2-5; D is uncertain. V dropped 4 bases and J dropped 5 bases, with 8 bases sitting between them. The germline CDR1 and CDR2 sequences are LGHDT and YNNKEL (reference sequence). This CDR3 has 12 amino acids. The CDR3 here is CASSPEVETQYF. The CDR3 DNA reads TGTGCCAGCAGCCCAGAAGTGGAGACCCAGTACTTC.

The rearrangement joins TRBV6-5 to TRBJ1-1; weak D call: TRBD1 (6 bases). Trimming cost V 2 bases and J 5 bases, with 9 bases left between them. CDR3 length equals 13 residues. Germline-derived CDR1 and CDR2 are MNHEY and SVGAGI. CDR3 bases: TGTGCCAGCAGTTACCTTACAGGGACTGAAGCTTTCTTT. Translated: CASSYLTGTEAFF.

The chain joins TRBV6-5 to TRBJ1-2; no clear D gene. CDR1 MNHEY and CDR2 SVGAGI come from the germline V gene. The germline V and J ends were trimmed by 2 bases and 1 base, with 11 bases remaining between them. The CDR3 totals 15 residues. CDR3 nucleotide sequence: TGTGCCAGCAGTTACGGGATAGGGTTTAACTATGGCTACACCTTC. Translation: CASSYGIGFNYGYTF.

The chain has TRBV3-1 (or the pseudogene TRBV3-2) and TRBJ1-2, with 9 bases aligning to TRBD1. Germline-derived CDR1 and CDR2 are LGHDT and YNNKEL (reference sequence). With V trimmed by 6 bases and J by 3 bases, 17 bases remained unmatched. The CDR3 loop spans 18 amino acids. The CDR3 reads CASSSGDRDVRGDYGYTF. The CDR3 DNA is TGTGCCAGCAGTTCGGGGGACAGGGACGTTAGGGGCGACTATGGCTACACCTTC.

The chain is built from TRBV21-1 and TRBJ1-6; TRBD1, as called in the table, went unchecked against the DNA. TRBV21-1 is recorded as a pseudogene. The CDR3 covers 17 residues. In DNA form, the CDR3 reads TGTGCCAGCAGGGGACAGGGCTTAGGGACCTATAATTCACCCCTCCACTTT. It codes for CASRGQGLGTYNSPLHF.

This chain connects TRBV7-9 to TRBJ2-5; TRBD2 matches at 8 bases. CDR1 and CDR2 (germline): SEHNR, FQNEAQ (reference sequence). The J segment lost 5 bases and the V segment lost 5 bases, leaving 19 bases of the junction unmatched. The CDR3 runs 18 residues. The CDR3 region has the DNA TGTGCCAGCAGCCCCGGGAGGGGAAAGGGGCGCCAAGAGGAGACCCAGTACTTC. Amino acids: CASSPGRGKGRQEETQYF.

The gene calls are TRBV5-1 and TRBJ2-1; a possible D gene is TRBD2 (6 bases). V lost 0 bases, J lost 3 bases, and 10 bases lay in between. CDR1 and CDR2 from the germline V gene are SGHRS and YFSETQ. The CDR3 length is 15 residues. The CDR3 sequence is CASSLDGGFYNEQFF. DNA of the CDR3: TGCGCCAGCAGCTTGGACGGGGGATTCTACAATGAGCAGTTCTTC.

Only one count was recorded for this clone. The rearrangement links TRBV18 to TRBJ2-3; 8 bases are shared with TRBD2. The trim removed 1 base at V and 2 bases at J, leaving 2 bases unmatched. The CDR3 is 15 amino acids. Germline V lookup: CDR1 KGHSH, CDR2 LQKENI. The CDR3 sequence: CASSPLAGITDTQYF. In DNA form, the CDR3 reads TGTGCCAGCTCACCACTAGCGGGAATCACAGATACGCAGTATTTT.

This CDR3 reads CASSLATTGGLDTQYF. The CDR3 nucleotides are TGTGCCAGCAGCTTGGCTACGACAGGGGGCCTGGATACGCAGTATTTT. The rearrangement uses TRBV7-2 and TRBJ2-3, with TRBD1 matching over 10 bases. The V segment lost 3 bases and the J segment 6 bases; nucleotides outside the gene matches: 9. The CDR3 extends over 16 amino acids. Looked up from germline, CDR1 is SGHTA and CDR2 is FQGNSA. The variable domain in full, completed from reference TRBV7-2 and TRBJ2-3, reads GAGVSQSPSNKVTEKGKDVELRCDPISGHTALYWYRQSLGQGLEFLIYFQGNSAPDKSGLPSDRFSAERTGGSVSTLTIQRTQQEDSAVYLCASSLATTGGLDTQYFGPGTRLTVL.